The T cell receptor (beta chain) under discussion was sequenced for a study of T cell responses to AZD1222 COVID-19 vaccine. The study, taken as a whole, reports: Regions 160-218 and 743-854 dominated among vaccine-associated CD4 TCRs spanning spike. Baseline antibody screening turned up just six seropositive AZD1222 recipients.

This CDR3 comprises 15 residues. The V end was cut by 0 bases, the J end by 0 bases, with 10 bases between. TCRdb keeps only in-frame clones here, not all; method: immunoSEQ multiplex PCR. This sample's clone table lists about 140,000 clones. With regard to this clone: As yet, its antigen is unknown.

The V gene is TRBV5-7, the J gene TRBJ2-7; D unclear. TRBV5-7 carries the ORF label, with uncertain function. This receptor was obtained from an adult in good health. Source material: peripheral blood. CDR3 residues: CASSLGQTLSYEQYF. The CDR3 bases are TGTGCCAGCAGCTTGGGGCAAACCCTCTCCTACGAGCAGTACTTC.